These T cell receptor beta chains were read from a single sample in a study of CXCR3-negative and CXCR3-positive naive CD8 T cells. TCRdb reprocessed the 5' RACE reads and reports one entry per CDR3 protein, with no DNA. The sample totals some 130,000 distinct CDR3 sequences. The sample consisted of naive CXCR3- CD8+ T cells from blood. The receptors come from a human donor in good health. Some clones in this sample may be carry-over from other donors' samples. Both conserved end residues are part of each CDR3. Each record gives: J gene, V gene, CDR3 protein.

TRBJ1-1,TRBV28,CASSSWNAEAFF
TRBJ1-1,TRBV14,CASTSRGGAEAFF
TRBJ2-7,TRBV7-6,CASRPAGPLAYEQYF
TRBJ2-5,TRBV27,CASRSNLETQYF
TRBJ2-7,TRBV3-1,CASSPYVGLAGDTSYEQHF
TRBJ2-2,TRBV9,CASSVMQGAAAGELFF
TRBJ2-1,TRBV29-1,CSVEVPDPLDEQFF
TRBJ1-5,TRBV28,CASSLDTNQPQHF
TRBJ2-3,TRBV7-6,CASSLEVTDTQYF
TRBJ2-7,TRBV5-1,CASSLVGASPYEQYF
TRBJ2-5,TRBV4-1,CASSSQAQGLQETQYF
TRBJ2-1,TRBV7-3,CASSLREGLYNEQFF
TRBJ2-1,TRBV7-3,CASSNGLAVNEQFF
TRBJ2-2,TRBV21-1,CASSSRDSHPTGELFF
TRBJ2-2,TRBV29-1,CSVRWQATGELFF
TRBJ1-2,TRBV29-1,CSVEGSGFYGYTF
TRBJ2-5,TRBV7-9,CASSLKETQYF
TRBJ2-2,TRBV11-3,CASRAQGGNTGELFF
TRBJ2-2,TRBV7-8,CASSLAPGPGELFF
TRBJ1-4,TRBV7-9,CASTGEGTNEKLFF
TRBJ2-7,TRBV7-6,CASSLTPTLAGGIRSNEQYF
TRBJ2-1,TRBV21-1,CASSKGKREATYNEQFF
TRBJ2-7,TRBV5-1,CASSFSGGPYEQYF
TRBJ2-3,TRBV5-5,CASSLAGGRDTQYF
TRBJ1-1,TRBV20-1,CSAREWDTEAFF
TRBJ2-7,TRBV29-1,CSVVAGLTFYEQYF
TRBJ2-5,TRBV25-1,CASSEDPRDIETQYF